These T cell receptor beta chains were read from a single sample in a study of beta chain features in type 1 diabetes. Sequencing used immunoSEQ multiplex PCR; TCRdb keeps in-frame clones, though not all of them. The top ten clones hold around 0.022% of a sample with roughly 730,000 clones, around 15% of them seen once. The sequenced sample consisted of naive CD4+ T cells from blood. The receptors here all came from a man between 18 and 29 years old with type 1 diabetes. Each CDR3 is given with its conserved first and last residue. D genes are given only for firm matches. A clone size is listed for some rows: how often the clone was seen (once, few, many), or a class if it is expanded.

d_call	clone_size	v_call	j_call	cdr3_aa	cdr3_nt
TRBD2	.	TRBV18	TRBJ2-3	CASRLAGFTDTQYF	TGTGCCAGCAGACTAGCGGGTTTCACAGATACGCAGTATTTT
.	.	TRBV10-2	TRBJ1-1	CASITDGDEAFF	TGCGCCAGCATCACCGACGGAGATGAAGCTTTCTTT
.	few	TRBV7-3	TRBJ1-6	CASSSQPGQALHF	TGTGCCAGCAGCTCCCAACCGGGGCAAGCCCTCCACTTT
TRBD1	few	TRBV7-3	TRBJ2-5	CASSPRTGRETQYF	TGTGCCAGCAGCCCCAGGACAGGTCGAGAGACCCAGTACTTC
.	.	TRBV5-4	TRBJ1-6	CASSLEGAGNSPLHF	TGTGCCAGCAGCTTGGAGGGAGCCGGGAATTCACCCCTCCACTTT
.	.	TRBV25-1	TRBJ1-5	CASSDEGGQPQHF	TGTGCCAGCAGTGACGAGGGGGGACAGCCCCAGCATTTT
.	.	TRBV18	TRBJ1-1	CAGWDGNTEAFF	TGTGCTGGCTGGGACGGGAACACTGAAGCTTTCTTT
.	.	TRBV7-2	TRBJ1-2	CASSLVQENYGYTF	TGTGCCAGCAGCTTAGTACAGGAGAACTATGGCTACACCTTC
.	few	TRBV30	TRBJ2-7	CAWSGTGQYEQYF	TGTGCCTGGAGTGGGACTGGCCAATACGAGCAGTACTTC
.	.	TRBV1	TRBJ1-1	CTSRPDKRGGSTEAFF	TGCACCAGCAGACCTGACAAGAGGGGAGGGAGCACTGAAGCTTTCTTT
.	.	TRBV5-1	TRBJ2-2	CASTDQDTGELFF	TGCGCCAGCACGGACCAGGACACCGGGGAGCTGTTTTTT
.	few	TRBV5-1	TRBJ1-5	CASSLGITGQPQHF	TGCGCCAGCAGCCTAGGGATTACCGGCCAGCCCCAGCATTTT
TRBD1	few	TRBV7-8	TRBJ1-2	CASSYRDSRISPNYGYTF	TGTGCCAGCAGCTACAGGGACAGCCGAATATCCCCTAACTATGGCTACACCTTC
TRBD1	few	TRBV6-5	TRBJ1-5	CASKGTGNQPQHF	TGTGCCAGCAAGGGGACAGGGAATCAGCCCCAGCATTTT
.	few	TRBV6-4	TRBJ1-1	CASRQQAGVLNTEAFF	TGTGCCAGCCGCCAACAGGCAGGTGTATTGAACACTGAAGCTTTCTTT
TRBD2	few	TRBV10-2	TRBJ2-1	CASSGVGGGRNEQFF	TGCGCCAGCAGTGGGGTTGGCGGGGGGCGGAATGAGCAGTTCTTC
.	few	TRBV29-1	TRBJ1-2	CSETGTSGYTF	TGCAGCGAGACCGGGACAAGTGGCTACACCTTC
TRBD1	.	TRBV5-1	TRBJ1-6	CASSPNRGESPLHF	TGCGCCAGCAGCCCGAACAGGGGGGAATCACCCCTCCACTTT
.	.	TRBV6-5	TRBJ1-1	CASSSANTEAFF	TGTGCCAGCAGTTCAGCGAACACTGAAGCTTTCTTT
TRBD1	.	TRBV11-3	TRBJ2-1	CASSTARQGAIGNEQFF	TGTGCCAGCAGCACCGCAAGACAGGGGGCTATTGGGAATGAGCAGTTCTTC
.	few	TRBV19	TRBJ2-1	CASSYWGNNEQFF	TGTGCCAGTAGCTATTGGGGGAACAATGAGCAGTTCTTC
.	few	TRBV30	TRBJ2-6	CAWRLIGSSGANVLTF	TGTGCCTGGAGACTGATTGGCAGCTCTGGGGCCAACGTCCTGACTTTC
.	few	TRBV4-1	TRBJ2-7	CASSQDFGGASSYEQYF	TGCGCCAGCAGCCAAGATTTCGGCGGGGCTAGCTCCTACGAGCAGTACTTC
TRBD1	.	TRBV7-2	TRBJ1-1	CASRSTGYTEAFF	TGTGCCAGCAGGTCGACAGGGTACACTGAAGCTTTCTTT
TRBD1	.	TRBV30	TRBJ1-2	CAWRAGGYGYTF	TGTGCCTGGAGGGCAGGGGGCTATGGCTACACCTTC
.	.	TRBV30	TRBJ1-5	CAFRQENQPQHF	TGTGCCTTCCGACAGGAAAATCAGCCCCAGCATTTT
.	.	TRBV5-6	TRBJ1-6	CASSSPLPNSPLHF	TGTGCCAGCAGTTCGCCCTTACCTAATTCACCCCTCCACTTT